The 17 T cell receptor beta chains given below trace back to one sample, sequenced in a study of T cell responses to AZD1222 COVID-19 vaccine. Data came from immunoSEQ multiplex PCR; TCRdb stores just in-frame clones and leaves some out. The sample holds approximately 150,000 clones, approximately 89% seen once. The material was peripheral blood, obtained 28 days after the second AZD1222 dose. All receptors come from an adult who received the AZD1222 COVID-19 vaccine.

The sample holds a few counts of this clone. The chain couples TRBV7-2 to TRBJ1-4; 8 positions agree with TRBD1. Germline CDR1 and CDR2: SGHTA and FQGNSA. The CDR3 totals 14 residues. Trimming cost V 5 bases and J 4 bases; bases outside gene matches: 3. The CDR3 loop reads CASSQGALNEKLFF. The CDR3 DNA reads as TGTGCCAGCAGCCAGGGGGCCCTTAATGAAAAACTGTTTTTT.

The chain joins TRBV27 to TRBJ2-1, with D unclear. V was trimmed by 3 bases and J by 4 bases, leaving 7 bases between them. Germline V gene lookup returns CDR1 MNHEY and CDR2 SMNVEV (reference sequence). CDR3 size: 13 residues. The chain's CDR3 is CASSFGPYNEQFF. The CDR3 region has the DNA TGTGCCAGCAGTTTTGGGCCTTACAATGAGCAGTTCTTC.

The rearrangement joins TRBV10-2 to TRBJ2-5; D ambiguous. Trimming took off 4 bases at V and 0 bases at J, with 6 bases between the two ends. Germline V lookup: CDR1 WSHSY, CDR2 SAAADI. The CDR3 contains 13 residues. Here the CDR3 DNA reads TGCGCCAGCAGTGCGCAGTACCAAGAGACCCAGTACTTC. Translation: CASSAQYQETQYF.

The CDR3 loop reads CASSLVGAREGSPLHF. CDR3 in DNA: TGTGCCAGCAGCTTAGTCGGGGCCCGGGAGGGCTCACCCCTCCACTTT. The chain recombines TRBV7-8 with TRBJ1-6, with a weak D call TRBD1 (5 bases). V gave up 1 base and J gave up 10 bases, with 17 bases separating them. CDR3 size: 16 residues. Germline CDR1 and CDR2: SGHVS and FQNEAQ.

This clone appeared a few times. V and J are TRBV4-1 and TRBJ2-5; TRBD2 matches 7 bases. Trimming at V came to 0 bases and at J to 1 base, leaving 8 bases not matched to a gene. CDR3 length equals 17 residues. Germline V gene lookup returns CDR1 MGHRA and CDR2 YSYEKL. The CDR3 DNA reads TGCGCCAGCAGCCAAGAGGGGTCTAGCGGATTCCAAGAGACCCAGTACTTC. This codes for CASSQEGSSGFQETQYF.

The chain recombines TRBV7-2 with TRBJ2-7, with 11 bases that match TRBD1. The CDR3 has 15 residues. CDR1 SGHTA and CDR2 FQGNSA come from the germline V gene. V lost 4 bases and J lost 4; bases outside the gene matches: 6. CDR3 DNA: TGTGCCAGCAGCTCCCGGACAGGGGGCGAGTACGAGCAGTACTTC. This sequence encodes CASSSRTGGEYEQYF.

This sequence joins TRBV19 and TRBJ1-2; the match to TRBD1 covers 7 bases. The V gene end was trimmed by 4 bases and the J gene end by 5 bases; junction bases not matched to a gene: 1. Germline lookup yields CDR1 LNHDA and CDR2 SQIVND (reference sequence). This CDR3 contains 12 residues. The CDR3 nucleotides read TGTGCCAGTAGTACGGACAGGTATGGCTACACCTTC. Protein product: CASSTDRYGYTF.

This clone was detected a few times. The junction departs from the called germline gene at one end, perhaps through a read error. The chain joins TRBV19 to TRBJ1-3, with 7 positions matching TRBD1. CDR1 and CDR2 (germline): LNHDA, SQIVND (reference sequence). The CDR3 covers 13 residues. The CDR3 DNA sequence: TGTGCCAGTAGTTCCCCCGGGACAGCACTCGCGAATTTT. It specifies CASSSPGTALANF.

This sequence joins TRBV15 and TRBJ1-1; the match to TRBD1 covers 8 bases. V dropped 1 base and J dropped 7; count of bases not matched to a gene: 2. The germline CDR1 and CDR2 sequences are LNHNV and YYDKDF (reference sequence). The CDR3 is made up of 13 amino acids. The chain's CDR3 is CATSRGGQVEAFF. The DNA of the CDR3 is TGTGCCACCAGCAGAGGGGGACAGGTTGAAGCTTTCTTT.

As for this clone: At one end the junction does not follow the germline gene, possibly because of a read error. The chain uses TRBV5-5 and TRBJ1-4, with TRBD1 as a possible D gene (6 bases). Germline V gives CDR1 SGHKS, CDR2 YYEKEE (reference sequence). The CDR3 length is 15 residues. The CDR3 bases are TGTGCCAGCAGATTGGACAGTGCAACTAATGAAAAACTGTTTTTT. Translated: CASRLDSATNEKLFF.

The chain recombines TRBV11-2 with TRBJ2-5, with TRBD2 matching over 8 bases. Germline V gives CDR1 SGHAT, CDR2 FQNNGV. The CDR3 runs 17 residues. The junction had 13 bases not matched to a gene; V was cut back by 1 base and J by 6 bases. This chain's CDR3 is CASSLVLITGGDKTQYF. CDR3 bases: TGTGCCAGCAGCTTAGTCCTTATTACGGGAGGGGATAAGACCCAGTACTTC.

The rearrangement joins TRBV7-2 to TRBJ1-2; TRBD1 might be the D (5 bases). Germline V gives CDR1 SGHTA, CDR2 FQGNSA. The CDR3 runs 13 residues. Trimming left V 1 base short and J 6 bases short, with 9 bases between. CDR3 protein: CASSLVEGNGYTF. The CDR3 nucleotides are TGTGCCAGCAGCTTAGTGGAGGGGAATGGCTACACCTTC.

This chain joins TRBV28 and TRBJ1-4; 7 bases match TRBD1. Germline CDR1 is MDHEN and CDR2 is SYDVKM. This CDR3 is 14 amino acids long. With V trimmed by 4 bases and J by 6 bases, 5 bases remained unmatched. CDR3 protein: CASSSGQSDEKLFF. The CDR3 nucleotides read TGTGCCAGCAGTTCGGGACAGTCCGATGAAAAACTGTTTTTT.

The chain carries TRBV28 and TRBJ2-7, with D tentatively TRBD1 (6 bases). Germline lookup yields CDR1 MDHEN and CDR2 SYDVKM. Trimming stripped 6 bases from V and 7 bases from J, with 16 bases between. This CDR3 region has 13 residues. The CDR3 nucleotides are TGTGCCAGCAGACTAGGGACAAGCAGGGAGCAGTACTTC. This translates into CASRLGTSREQYF.

V gene TRBV30 combines with J gene TRBJ1-1, with D possibly matching TRBD1 (6 bases). V was clipped by 0 bases and J by 0 bases, with 11 bases between them. Germline V lookup: CDR1 GTSNPN, CDR2 SVGIG (reference sequence). This CDR3 spans 15 amino acids. CDR3 bases: TGTGCCTGGAGTGTGGGGGGCACCCTGAACACTGAAGCTTTCTTT. Residues: CAWSVGGTLNTEAFF.

The J gene is TRBJ1-3, the V gene TRBV3-1 (or the pseudogene TRBV3-2); D not resolved. Trimming left V 4 bases short and J 4 bases short, with 11 bases between. The CDR3 sequence is 14 residues long. The germline V gene encodes CDR1 LGHDT and CDR2 YNNKEL (reference sequence). The CDR3 nucleotides are TGTGCCAGCAGCCGCGTGGACTCAGGAAACACCATATATTTT. Translating it yields CASSRVDSGNTIYF.

The V call is TRBV12-3 or TRBV12-4, the J call TRBJ2-5, with TRBD2 as a possible D gene (6 bases). CDR3 length: 11 residues. Trimming removed 6 bases from V and 10 bases from J, with 12 bases in between. CDR3 loop: CASRLGGDQYF. The CDR3 coding sequence is TGTGCCAGCAGGCTGGGGGGTGACCAGTACTTC.